The rows below give T cell receptor beta chains drawn from one sample of a study of blood T cells in healthy people across ages. TCRdb re-analysed the 5' RACE reads in MiXCR, keeping a single row per CDR3 protein. Counted here are approximately 1.5 million distinct CDR3 sequences, about 32% occurring once; the ten biggest clones make up approximately 11%. Sequencing was carried out using blood. The receptors were gathered from a woman younger than 45 in good health. The CDR3 runs from the conserved cysteine through the conserved F or W. D genes are given only for firm matches.

V,D,CDR3
TRBV7-3,.,CASSPGGAQTQYF
TRBV10-3,TRBD1,CASTGGSSNQPQHF
TRBV7-9,.,CASSHESSNQPQHF
TRBV5-1,TRBD2,CASSLGGLSNNEQFF
TRBV5-1,.,CASQGDTYNGQFF
TRBV20-1,TRBD2,CSALPGLGPQDTQYF
TRBV7-2,.,CASSLERGMSLGYTF
TRBV7-6,.,CASIRPPVRGRHQPQHF
TRBV9,.,CASSVGGGLGTDTQYF
TRBV9,.,CASRASNTGELFF
TRBV6-5,.,CASSYSGMNTEAFF
TRBV30,.,CAWGKTSYVNTEAFF
TRBV7-2,.,CASRRGFGTARYQETQYF
TRBV7-8,.,CASSSRGKRDTQYF
TRBV20-1,.,CSAYSTNYGYTF
TRBV12-3/TRBV12-4,.,CASSVVAAEAFF
TRBV27,.,CASSLRGWAYNEQFF
TRBV12-3/TRBV12-4,.,CASSRWEMRYGYTF
TRBV3-1,TRBD1,CASSHPDRVRGYTF
TRBV28,.,CASMGTPKNIQYF
TRBV29-1,TRBD2,CSVFRGGRETQYF
TRBV6-2/TRBV6-3,.,CASRKDGVSYEQYF
TRBV29-1,TRBD1,CSGQSTGGGNGYTF
TRBV28,.,CATGEAKNIQYF
TRBV28,TRBD1,CASSQQGVYNQPQHF
TRBV7-9,.,CASSLASGGGSSYEQYF
TRBV20-1,TRBD1,CSARDGTGGGYTF
TRBV4-1,.,CASSQDSKGRIYEQYF
TRBV5-1,.,CASSLESGGSTEAFF
TRBV29-1,.,CSVGQQFF
TRBV4-1,TRBD2,CASSQTASGRIETQYF
TRBV11-2,.,CASSPPDGSSSYNEQFF
TRBV2,TRBD1,CASSEKDRGERGYTF
TRBV20-1,TRBD2,CGARGGLAGDGDTQYF
TRBV9,.,CVSSVSGGLGYGYTF
TRBV5-4,.,CASSRGFYGSGQETQYF
TRBV5-6,TRBD2,CASSPGLAASSYNEQFF
TRBV9,TRBD1,CASSTGDRDSDEQYF
TRBV3-1,.,CASSQSWTVNTEAFF
TRBV3-1,.,CASSQGPTNYGYTF
TRBV5-1,TRBD2,CASSSPAGVTTGELFF
TRBV29-1,TRBD1,CSVVWDRGPTDTQYF
TRBV12-3/TRBV12-4,TRBD1,CASSPTGGYYGYTF
TRBV4-1,TRBD2,CASSQGLAGAETQYF
TRBV12-3/TRBV12-4,.,CASSLTVNPYEQYF
TRBV6-5,.,CASSYRDQGYYEQYF
TRBV12-3/TRBV12-4,.,CASSSAGGPSSYNEQYF
TRBV5-1,TRBD2,CASSLAATSGSYNEQFF
TRBV20-1,TRBD2,CSAPRGLGETQFF